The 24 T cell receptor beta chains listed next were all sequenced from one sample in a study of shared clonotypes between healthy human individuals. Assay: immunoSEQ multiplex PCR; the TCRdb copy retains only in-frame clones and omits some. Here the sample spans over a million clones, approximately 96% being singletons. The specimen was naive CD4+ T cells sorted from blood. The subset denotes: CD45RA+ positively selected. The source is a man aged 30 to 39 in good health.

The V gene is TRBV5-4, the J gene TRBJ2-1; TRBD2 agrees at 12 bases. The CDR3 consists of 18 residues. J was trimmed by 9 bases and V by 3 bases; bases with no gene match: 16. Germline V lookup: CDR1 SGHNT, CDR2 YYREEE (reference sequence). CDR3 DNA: TGTGCCAGCAGCTCCCACCCACCCTCTAGCGGGAGGGGATCTGAGCAGTTCTTC. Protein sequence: CASSSHPPSSGRGSEQFF.

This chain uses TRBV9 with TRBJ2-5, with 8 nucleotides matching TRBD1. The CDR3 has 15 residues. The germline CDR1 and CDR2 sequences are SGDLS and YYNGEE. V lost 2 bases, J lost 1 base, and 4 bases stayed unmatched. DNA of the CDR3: TGTGCCAGCAGCGTTAACGGACAGGGCCAAGAGACCCAGTACTTC. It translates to CASSVNGQGQETQYF.

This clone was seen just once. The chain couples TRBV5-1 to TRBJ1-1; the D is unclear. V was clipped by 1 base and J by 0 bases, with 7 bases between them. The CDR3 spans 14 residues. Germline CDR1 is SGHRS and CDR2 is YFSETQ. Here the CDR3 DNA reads TGCGCCAGCAGCTTGCAGCCGATGAACACTGAAGCTTTCTTT. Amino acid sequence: CASSLQPMNTEAFF.

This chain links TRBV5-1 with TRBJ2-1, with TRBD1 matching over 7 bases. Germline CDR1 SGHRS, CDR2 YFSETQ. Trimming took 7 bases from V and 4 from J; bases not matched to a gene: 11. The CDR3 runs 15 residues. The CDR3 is CASGGTGQPYNEQFF. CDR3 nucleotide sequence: TGCGCCAGCGGAGGTACGGGACAGCCATACAATGAGCAGTTCTTC.

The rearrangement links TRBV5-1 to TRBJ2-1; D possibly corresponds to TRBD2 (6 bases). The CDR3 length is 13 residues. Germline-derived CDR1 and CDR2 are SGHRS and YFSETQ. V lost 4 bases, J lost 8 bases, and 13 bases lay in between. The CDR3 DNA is TGCGCCAGCAGCGTAACGGGGGTCCATGAGCAGTTCTTC. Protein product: CASSVTGVHEQFF.

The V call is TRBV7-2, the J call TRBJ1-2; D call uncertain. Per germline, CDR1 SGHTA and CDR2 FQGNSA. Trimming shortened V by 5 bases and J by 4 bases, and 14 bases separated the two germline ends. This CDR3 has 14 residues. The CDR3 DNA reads TGTGCCAGCAGCAGCCGGCAGCCTGGCTATGGCTACACCTTC. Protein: CASSSRQPGYGYTF.

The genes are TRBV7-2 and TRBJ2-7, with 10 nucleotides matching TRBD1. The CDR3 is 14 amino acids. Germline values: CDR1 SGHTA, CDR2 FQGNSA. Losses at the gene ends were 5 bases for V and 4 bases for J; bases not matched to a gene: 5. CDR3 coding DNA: TGTGCCAGCAGCGTACGGACAGGGGGGTACGAGCAGTACTTC. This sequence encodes CASSVRTGGYEQYF.

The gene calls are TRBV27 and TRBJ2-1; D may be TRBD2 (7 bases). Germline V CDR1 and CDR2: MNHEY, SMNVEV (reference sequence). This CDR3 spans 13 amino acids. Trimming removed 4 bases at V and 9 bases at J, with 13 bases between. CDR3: CASSSGGLGEQFF. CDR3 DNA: TGTGCCAGCAGTTCCGGGGGGCTAGGTGAGCAGTTCTTC.

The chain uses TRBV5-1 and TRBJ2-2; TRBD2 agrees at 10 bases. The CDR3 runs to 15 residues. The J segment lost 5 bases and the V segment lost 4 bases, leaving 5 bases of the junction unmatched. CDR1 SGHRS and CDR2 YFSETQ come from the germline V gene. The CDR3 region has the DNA TGCGCCAGCAGCCCCCTAGCGGGAGCTACCGGGGAGCTGTTTTTT. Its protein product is CASSPLAGATGELFF.

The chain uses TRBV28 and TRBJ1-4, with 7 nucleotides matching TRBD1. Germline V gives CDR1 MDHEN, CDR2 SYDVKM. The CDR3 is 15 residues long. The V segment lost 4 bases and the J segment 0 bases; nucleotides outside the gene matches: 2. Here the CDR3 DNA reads TGTGCCAGCAGTTGGGACAGCACAACTAATGAAAAACTGTTTTTT. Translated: CASSWDSTTNEKLFF.

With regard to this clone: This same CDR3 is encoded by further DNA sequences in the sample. The CDR3 nucleotides are TGTGCCAGCAGCTTAGGCCCGGGTGAGCAGTTCTTC. This translates into CASSLGPGEQFF. V gene TRBV7-2 combines with J gene TRBJ2-1, with no clear D. CDR3 length equals 12 residues. V was trimmed by 1 base and J by 9 bases, leaving 7 bases between them. Germline-derived CDR1 and CDR2 are SGHTA and FQGNSA.

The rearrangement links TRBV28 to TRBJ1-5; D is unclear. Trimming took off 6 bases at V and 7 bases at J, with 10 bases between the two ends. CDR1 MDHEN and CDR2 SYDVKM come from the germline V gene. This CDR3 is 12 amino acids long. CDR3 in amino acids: CASRSDIQPQHF. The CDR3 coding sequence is TGTGCCAGCAGGTCTGACATCCAGCCCCAGCATTTT.

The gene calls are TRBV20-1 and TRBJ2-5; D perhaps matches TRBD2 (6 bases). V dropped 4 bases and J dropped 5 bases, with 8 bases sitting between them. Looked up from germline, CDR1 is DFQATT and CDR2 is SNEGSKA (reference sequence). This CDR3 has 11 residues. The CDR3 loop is CSATSVETQYF. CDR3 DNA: TGCAGTGCTACTAGCGTGGAGACCCAGTACTTC.

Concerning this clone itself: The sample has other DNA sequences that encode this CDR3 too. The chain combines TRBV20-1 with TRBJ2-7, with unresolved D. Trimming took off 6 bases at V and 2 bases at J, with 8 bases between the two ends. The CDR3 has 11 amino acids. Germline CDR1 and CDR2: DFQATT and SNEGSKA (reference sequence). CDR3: CSARRTYEQYF. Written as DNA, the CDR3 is TGCAGTGCGCGGCGGACCTACGAGCAGTACTTC.

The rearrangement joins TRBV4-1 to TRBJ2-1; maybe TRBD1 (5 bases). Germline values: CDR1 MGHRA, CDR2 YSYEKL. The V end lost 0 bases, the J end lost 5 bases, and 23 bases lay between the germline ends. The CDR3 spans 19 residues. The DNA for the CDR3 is TGCGCCAGCAGCCAAGATCTCCTGGGTGTAGGACAACCCAACAATGAGCAGTTCTTC. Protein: CASSQDLLGVGQPNNEQFF.

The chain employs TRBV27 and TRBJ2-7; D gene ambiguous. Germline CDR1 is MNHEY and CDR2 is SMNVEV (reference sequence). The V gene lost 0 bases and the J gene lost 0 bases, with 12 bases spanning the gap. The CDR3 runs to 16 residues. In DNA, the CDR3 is TGTGCCAGCAGTTTATCGATGGGTGTGAGCTCCTACGAGCAGTACTTC. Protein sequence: CASSLSMGVSSYEQYF.

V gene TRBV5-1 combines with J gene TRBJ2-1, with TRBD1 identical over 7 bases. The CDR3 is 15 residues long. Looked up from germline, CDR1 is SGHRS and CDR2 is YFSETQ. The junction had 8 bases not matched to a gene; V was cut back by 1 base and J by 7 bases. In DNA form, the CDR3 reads TGCGCCAGCAGCTTGAGGGGGCTAGGGCCTAATGAGCAGTTCTTC. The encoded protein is CASSLRGLGPNEQFF.

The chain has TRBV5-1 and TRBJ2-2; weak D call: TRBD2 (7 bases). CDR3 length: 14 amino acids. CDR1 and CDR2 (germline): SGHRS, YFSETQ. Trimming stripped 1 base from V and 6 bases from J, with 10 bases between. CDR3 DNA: TGCGCCAGCAGCTTGTCGGGGGGCCCCGGGGAGCTGTTTTTT. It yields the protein CASSLSGGPGELFF.

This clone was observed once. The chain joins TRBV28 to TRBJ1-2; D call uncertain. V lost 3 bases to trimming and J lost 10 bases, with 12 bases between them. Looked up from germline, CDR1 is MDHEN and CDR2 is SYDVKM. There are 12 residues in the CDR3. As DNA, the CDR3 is TGTGCCAGCAGTTTCCGAGCCGGGTCCTACACCTTC. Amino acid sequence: CASSFRAGSYTF.

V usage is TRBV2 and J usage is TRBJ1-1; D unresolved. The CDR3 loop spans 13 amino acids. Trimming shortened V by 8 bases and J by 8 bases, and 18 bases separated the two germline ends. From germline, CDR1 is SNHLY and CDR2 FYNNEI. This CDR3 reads CASPEMDRREAFF. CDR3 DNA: TGTGCCAGCCCCGAAATGGACCGCCGCGAAGCTTTCTTT.

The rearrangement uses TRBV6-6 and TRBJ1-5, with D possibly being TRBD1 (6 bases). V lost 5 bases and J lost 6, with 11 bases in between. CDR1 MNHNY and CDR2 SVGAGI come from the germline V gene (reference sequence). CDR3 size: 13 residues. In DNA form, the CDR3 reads TGTGCCAGCAGTCACAGGGTGGGTCAGCCCCAGCATTTT. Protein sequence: CASSHRVGQPQHF.

The chain's CDR3 is CASSPEAGTTREGFF. The CDR3 coding sequence is TGCGCCAGCAGCCCCGAGGCAGGGACCACCCGGGAGGGGTTCTTC. The V call is TRBV5-1, the J call TRBJ2-1; 8 bases are a match to TRBD2. Germline trimming cut 4 bases from V and 15 bases from J; bases unmatched to any gene: 18. The germline V gene has CDR1 SGHRS and CDR2 YFSETQ. This CDR3 is built from 15 residues. The complete variable domain, with remaining parts taken from reference TRBV5-1 and TRBJ2-1, reads KAGVTQTPRYLIKTRGQQVTLSCSPISGHRSVSWYQQTPGQGLQFLFEYFSETQRNKGNFPGRFSGRQFSNSRSEMNVSTLELGDSALYLCASSPEAGTTREGFFGPGTRLTVL.

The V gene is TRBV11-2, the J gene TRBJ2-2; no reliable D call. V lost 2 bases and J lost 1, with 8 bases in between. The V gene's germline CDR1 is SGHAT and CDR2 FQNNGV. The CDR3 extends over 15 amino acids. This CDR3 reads CASSLYGGNTGELFF. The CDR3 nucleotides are TGTGCCAGCAGCTTATACGGCGGGAACACCGGGGAGCTGTTTTTT.

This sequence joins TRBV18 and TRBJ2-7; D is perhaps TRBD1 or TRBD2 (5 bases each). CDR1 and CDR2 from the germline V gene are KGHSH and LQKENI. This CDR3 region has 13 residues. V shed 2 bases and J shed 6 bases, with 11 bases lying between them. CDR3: CASSPEGLGEQYF. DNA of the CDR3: TGTGCCAGCTCACCAGAGGGGTTGGGCGAGCAGTACTTC.